Following are 24 T cell receptor beta chains from one sample sequenced in a study of T cell responses to AZD1222 COVID-19 vaccine. Produced via immunoSEQ multiplex PCR; TCRdb's table is partial and in-frame only. The sample lists 200,000 to 250,000 clones, approximately 94% occurring once. Sequencing was performed on peripheral blood, taken 28 days after the second dose of the MenACWY control vaccine. The receptors shown here come from an adult who received the MenACWY meningococcal vaccine as a control.

This clone was recorded only once. This sequence joins TRBV19 and TRBJ2-2; 10 bases are a match to TRBD1. The germline gives CDR1 LNHDA, CDR2 SQIVND (reference sequence). There are 16 residues in the CDR3. The V and J ends lost 2 bases and 5 bases, in that order; junction bases with no gene match: 5. The chain's CDR3 is CASSISDRGLTGELFF. The CDR3 nucleotides read TGTGCCAGTAGTATAAGCGACAGGGGGCTAACCGGGGAGCTGTTTTTT.

The chain has TRBV24-1 and TRBJ2-7; TRBD2 matches at 13 bases. In germline, CDR1 is KGHDR, CDR2 SFDVKD. The CDR3 loop spans 16 amino acids. V lost 5 bases, J lost 1 base, and 4 bases stayed unmatched. Here the CDR3 reads CATSAPGLAGSYEQYF. The DNA of the CDR3 is TGTGCCACCAGTGCCCCGGGACTAGCGGGATCCTACGAGCAGTACTTC.

V gene TRBV12-3 or TRBV12-4 combines with J gene TRBJ2-7, with D possibly matching TRBD1 (6 bases). The CDR3 has 12 residues. Trimming stripped 6 bases from V and 5 bases from J, with 11 bases between. The CDR3 bases are TGTGCCAGCAGGATTACAGGGAACGAGCAGTACTTC. As protein: CASRITGNEQYF.

The chain joins TRBV7-3 to TRBJ2-3, with 7 nucleotides matching TRBD1. The V and J ends lost 3 bases and 0 bases, in that order; junction bases with no gene match: 3. The germline CDR1 and CDR2 sequences are SGHTA and FQGTGA. This CDR3 is 15 amino acids long. CDR3 protein: CASSLDRPSTDTQYF. CDR3 in DNA: TGTGCCAGCAGCTTGGACAGGCCTAGCACAGATACGCAGTATTTT.

The chain combines TRBV28 with TRBJ2-7, with D possibly being TRBD2 (6 bases). Germline loops: CDR1 MDHEN, CDR2 SYDVKM. Trimming removed 6 bases from V and 8 bases from J, with 23 bases in between. This CDR3 contains 15 residues. The CDR3 DNA sequence: TGTGCCAGCAGCCCCCGGGGTAGCGGCTATACGAAGCAGTACTTC. Protein sequence: CASSPRGSGYTKQYF.

This clone appeared a single time. This chain links TRBV29-1 with TRBJ2-1, with 14 bases fitting TRBD2. V lost 4 bases to trimming and J lost 8 bases; unmatched junction nucleotides: 4. Germline loops: CDR1 SQVTM, CDR2 ANQGSEA. The CDR3 is 14 residues long. The CDR3 here is CSVGGLAGVDEQFF. DNA of the CDR3: TGCAGCGTTGGGGGACTAGCGGGAGTAGATGAGCAGTTCTTC.

The V gene is TRBV19, the J gene TRBJ1-5, with TRBD1 matching 12 bases. Germline-derived CDR1 and CDR2 are LNHDA and SQIVND (reference sequence). The CDR3 sequence is 17 residues long. Germline trimming cut 9 bases from V and 1 base from J; bases unmatched to any gene: 10. CDR3 protein: CASSGTGGFWSNQPQHF. The CDR3 DNA reads TGTGCCAGCTCCGGGACAGGGGGCTTTTGGAGCAATCAGCCCCAGCATTTT.

The chain is built from TRBV6-5 and TRBJ1-1; D uncertain. V lost 2 bases and J lost 2, with 9 bases in between. The germline gives CDR1 MNHEY, CDR2 SVGAGI. The CDR3 has 14 amino acids. CDR3 region: CASSYADTNTEAFF. The CDR3 nucleotides read TGTGCCAGCAGTTACGCCGACACAAACACTGAAGCTTTCTTT.

The chain joins TRBV7-3 to TRBJ2-6; D unclear. Trimming removed 1 base from V and 0 bases from J, with 4 bases in between. CDR1 is SGHTA, CDR2 FQGTGA, per germline. The CDR3 sequence is 15 residues long. CDR3 region: CASSLSGSGANVLTF. DNA for the CDR3: TGTGCCAGCAGCTTAAGTGGCTCTGGGGCCAACGTCCTGACTTTC.

The gene calls are TRBV7-2 and TRBJ1-3, with D unresolved. Germline values: CDR1 SGHTA, CDR2 FQGNSA. With 0 bases removed from V and 0 bases from J, the gap between germline ends came to 12 bases. This CDR3 is built from 17 residues. CDR3 protein: CASSLAPSRVSGNTIYF. CDR3 DNA: TGTGCCAGCAGCTTAGCGCCCTCAAGAGTCTCTGGAAACACCATATATTTT.

This sequence joins TRBV29-1 and TRBJ2-1, with 7 bases aligning to TRBD1. Unmatched junction bases numbered 6, after V lost 3 bases and J lost 4 bases. CDR3 length: 14 amino acids. Germline assignment: CDR1 SQVTM and CDR2 ANQGSEA. CDR3: CSVDYGDSYNEQFF. CDR3 in DNA: TGCAGCGTTGACTACGGGGACAGTTACAATGAGCAGTTCTTC.

V is TRBV19 and J is TRBJ1-4; D is unclear. The CDR3 covers 14 residues. The V end lost 6 bases, the J end lost 1 base, and 9 bases lay between the germline ends. Germline V gene sequence: CDR1 LNHDA, CDR2 SQIVND (reference sequence). The CDR3 nucleotides are TGTGCCAGTAGCCCGACAATAACTAATGAAAAACTGTTTTTT. Residues: CASSPTITNEKLFF.

The chain is built from TRBV7-9 and TRBJ1-2; D is ambiguous. The CDR3 extends over 12 amino acids. The V end lost 10 bases, the J end lost 4 bases, and 13 bases lay between the germline ends. From germline, CDR1 is SEHNR and CDR2 FQNEAQ (reference sequence). The CDR3 reads CATGPDGYGYTF. As DNA, the CDR3 is TGTGCCACGGGCCCGGACGGCTATGGCTACACCTTC.

The table lists this clone with a count of one. The chain couples TRBV11-2 to TRBJ2-7, with TRBD2 identical over 9 bases. The V gene end was trimmed by 8 bases and the J gene end by 7 bases; junction bases not matched to a gene: 12. The CDR3 contains 14 residues. Germline V gene sequence: CDR1 SGHAT, CDR2 FQNNGV. As DNA, the CDR3 is TGTGCCAGCCCGGGTAGCGGGGGACCTGGGGAGCAGTACTTC. This translates into CASPGSGGPGEQYF.

The genes are TRBV27 and TRBJ1-6; possible D gene TRBD1, 5 bases. The CDR3 covers 17 residues. The germline V and J ends were trimmed by 5 bases and 0 bases, with 14 bases remaining between them. Germline CDR1 and CDR2: MNHEY and SMNVEV (reference sequence). CDR3 coding DNA: TGTGCCAGCAGTAGGGACCCCTGGGGCTCCTATAATTCACCCCTCCACTTT. It specifies CASSRDPWGSYNSPLHF.

This clone was counted once. The chain uses TRBV5-1 and TRBJ1-1; a weak D match, TRBD1 (6 bases). Trimming took off 4 bases at V and 6 bases at J, with 19 bases between the two ends. CDR3 length: 15 amino acids. The V gene's germline CDR1 is SGHRS and CDR2 YFSETQ. The CDR3 here is CASSPLETGSPEAFF. The DNA of the CDR3 is TGCGCCAGCAGCCCTCTAGAGACAGGCTCGCCTGAAGCTTTCTTT.

V and J are TRBV30 and TRBJ2-7, with 8 bases lining up with TRBD1. Germline-derived CDR1 and CDR2 are GTSNPN and SVGIG (reference sequence). The CDR3 runs 15 residues. Losses at the gene ends were 0 bases for V and 6 bases for J; bases not matched to a gene: 10. CDR3 in DNA: TGTGCCTGGAGTGTATTGCAGGGGGCCTCTCGCGAGCAGTACTTC. This sequence encodes CAWSVLQGASREQYF.

V gene TRBV7-6 combines with J gene TRBJ2-5; perhaps TRBD2 as D (6 bases). From germline, CDR1 is SGHVS and CDR2 FNYEAQ. CDR3 length equals 14 residues. The V gene lost 5 bases and the J gene lost 4 bases, with 14 bases spanning the gap. CDR3 DNA: TGTGCCAGCAGCCCCCTCTGGGACTCAGAGACCCAGTACTTC. Encoded protein: CASSPLWDSETQYF.

The chain combines TRBV29-1 with TRBJ2-2, with 11 bases fitting TRBD2. Trimming cost V 0 bases and J 7 bases; bases outside gene matches: 7. The CDR3 loop spans 16 amino acids. CDR1 SQVTM and CDR2 ANQGSEA come from the germline V gene. Written as DNA, the CDR3 is TGCAGCGTTGAAGATCCACTAGCGGGAGTGCTCGGGGAGCTGTTTTTT. Protein product: CSVEDPLAGVLGELFF.

This clone showed up just once. The gene calls are TRBV7-9 and TRBJ1-2; 7 positions match TRBD1. Looked up from germline, CDR1 is SEHNR and CDR2 is FQNEAQ (reference sequence). Trimming cost V 1 base and J 1 base; bases outside gene matches: 3. This CDR3 has 15 residues. The CDR3 reads CASSLGAGGNYGYTF. Written as DNA, the CDR3 is TGTGCCAGCAGCTTAGGGGCAGGGGGTAACTATGGCTACACCTTC.

The V call is TRBV29-1, the J call TRBJ1-1; no clear D. Germline assignment: CDR1 SQVTM and CDR2 ANQGSEA. The V end lost 7 bases, the J end lost 1 base, and 13 bases lay between the germline ends. CDR3 size: 13 residues. The CDR3 DNA reads as TGCAGCGCTCGCGACGGGAAGAACACTGAAGCTTTCTTT. This codes for CSARDGKNTEAFF.

This rearrangement joins TRBV5-1 to TRBJ2-7; 12 bases agree with TRBD1. Germline CDR1 reads SGHRS; CDR2 reads YFSETQ. There are 16 residues in the CDR3. The trim removed 4 bases at V and 4 bases at J, leaving 9 bases unmatched. In DNA, the CDR3 is TGCGCCAGCAGCCCTACTCCGGGACAGGGGGCTTACGAGCAGTACTTC. This encodes CASSPTPGQGAYEQYF.

The chain couples TRBV7-9 to TRBJ2-5; D remains ambiguous. CDR1 SEHNR and CDR2 FQNEAQ come from the germline V gene (reference sequence). V lost 4 bases and J 2 bases, leaving 8 bases between the germline ends. The CDR3 totals 13 residues. In DNA form, the CDR3 reads TGTGCCAGCAGCTGGGTCGGGCAAGAGACCCAGTACTTC. Residues: CASSWVGQETQYF.

The chain is built from TRBV2 and TRBJ1-1, with 8 bases fitting TRBD1. The germline gives CDR1 SNHLY, CDR2 FYNNEI. J was trimmed by 5 bases and V by 11 bases; bases with no gene match: 10. There are 13 residues in the CDR3. CDR3 region: CARVGRGQTEAFF. The CDR3 nucleotides read TGTGCCCGCGTCGGCAGGGGGCAGACTGAAGCTTTCTTT.